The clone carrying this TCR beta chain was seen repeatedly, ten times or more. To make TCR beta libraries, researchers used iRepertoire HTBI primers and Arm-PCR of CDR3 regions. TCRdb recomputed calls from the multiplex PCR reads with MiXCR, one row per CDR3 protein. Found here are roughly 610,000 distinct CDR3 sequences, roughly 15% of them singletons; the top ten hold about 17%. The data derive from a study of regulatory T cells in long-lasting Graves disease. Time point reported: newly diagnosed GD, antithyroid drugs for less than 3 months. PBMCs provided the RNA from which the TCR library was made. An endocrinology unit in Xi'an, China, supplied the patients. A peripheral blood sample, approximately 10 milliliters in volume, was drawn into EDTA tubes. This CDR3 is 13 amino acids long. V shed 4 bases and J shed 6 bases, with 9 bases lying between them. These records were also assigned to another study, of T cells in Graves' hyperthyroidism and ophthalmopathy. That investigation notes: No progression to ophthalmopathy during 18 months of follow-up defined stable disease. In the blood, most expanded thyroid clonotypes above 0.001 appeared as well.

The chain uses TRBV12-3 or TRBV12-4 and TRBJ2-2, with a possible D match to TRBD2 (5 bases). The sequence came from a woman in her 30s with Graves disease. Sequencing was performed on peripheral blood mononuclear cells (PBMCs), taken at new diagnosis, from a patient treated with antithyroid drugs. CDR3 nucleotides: TGTGCCAGCAGTTCGGGGTACCCCGGGGAGCTGTTTTTT. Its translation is CASSSGYPGELFF.